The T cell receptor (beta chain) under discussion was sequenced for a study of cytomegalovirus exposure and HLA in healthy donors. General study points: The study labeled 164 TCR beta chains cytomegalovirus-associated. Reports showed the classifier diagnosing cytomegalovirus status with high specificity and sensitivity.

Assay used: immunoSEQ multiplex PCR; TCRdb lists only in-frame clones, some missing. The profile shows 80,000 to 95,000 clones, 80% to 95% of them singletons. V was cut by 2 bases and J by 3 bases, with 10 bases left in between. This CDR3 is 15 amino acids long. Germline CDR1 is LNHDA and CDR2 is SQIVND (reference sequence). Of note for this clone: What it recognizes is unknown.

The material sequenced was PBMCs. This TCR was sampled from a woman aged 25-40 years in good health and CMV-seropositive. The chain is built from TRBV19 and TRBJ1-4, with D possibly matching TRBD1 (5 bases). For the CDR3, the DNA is TGTGCCAGTAGTATACATCAGGGTGCTAATGAAAAACTGTTTTTT. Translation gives CASSIHQGANEKLFF. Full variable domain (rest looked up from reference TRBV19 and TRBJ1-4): DGGITQSPKYLFRKEGQNVTLSCEQNLNHDAMYWYRQDPGQGLRLIYYSQIVNDFQKGDIAEGYSVSREKKESFPLTVTSAQKNPTAFYLCASSIHQGANEKLFFGSGTQLSVL.